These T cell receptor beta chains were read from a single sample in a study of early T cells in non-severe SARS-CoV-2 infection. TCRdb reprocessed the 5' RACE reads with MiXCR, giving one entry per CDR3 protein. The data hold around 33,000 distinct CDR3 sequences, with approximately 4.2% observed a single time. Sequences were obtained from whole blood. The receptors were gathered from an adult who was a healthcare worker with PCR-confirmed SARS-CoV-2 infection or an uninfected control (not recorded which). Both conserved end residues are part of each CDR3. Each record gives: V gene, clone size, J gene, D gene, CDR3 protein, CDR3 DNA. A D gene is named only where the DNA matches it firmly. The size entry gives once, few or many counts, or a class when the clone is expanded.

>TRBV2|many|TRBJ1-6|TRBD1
CASSEGGQANNSPLHF
TGTGCCAGCAGTGAGGGGGGACAGGCAAATAATTCACCCCTCCACTTT
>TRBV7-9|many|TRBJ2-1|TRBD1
CASSSPGTGVANEQFF
TGTGCCAGCAGCTCCCCCGGGACAGGGGTGGCCAATGAGCAGTTCTTC
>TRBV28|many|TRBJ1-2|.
CASSGQSANPSSANYGYTF
TGTGCCAGCAGTGGACAGTCAGCCAACCCCAGTTCAGCTAACTATGGCTACACCTTC
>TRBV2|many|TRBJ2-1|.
CASSEARAGEQFF
TGTGCCAGCAGTGAAGCGCGGGCGGGTGAGCAGTTCTTC
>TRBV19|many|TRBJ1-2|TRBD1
CASSTGTAGGYTF
TGTGCCAGTAGCACCGGGACAGCAGGCGGCTACACCTTC
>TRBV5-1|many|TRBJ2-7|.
CASSLAFGSEQYF
TGCGCCAGCAGCTTGGCATTCGGATCCGAGCAGTACTTC
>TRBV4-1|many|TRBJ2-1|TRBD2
CASSQEGAGGGHEQFF
TGCGCCAGCAGCCAAGAGGGTGCGGGAGGGGGGCATGAGCAGTTCTTC
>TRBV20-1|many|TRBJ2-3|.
CSAAGAGGRTDTQYF
TGCAGTGCTGCGGGGGCCGGGGGCCGCACAGATACGCAGTATTTT
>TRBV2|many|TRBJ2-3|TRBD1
CASSLQGASTDTQYF
TGTGCCAGCAGTCTACAGGGGGCTAGCACAGATACGCAGTATTTT
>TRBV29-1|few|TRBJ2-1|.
CSAGGDTYNEQFF
TGCAGCGCGGGTGGGGACACATACAATGAGCAGTTCTTC
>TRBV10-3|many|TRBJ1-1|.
CAISEMVTQAGTEAFF
TGTGCCATCAGTGAAATGGTAACTCAAGCGGGGACTGAAGCTTTCTTT
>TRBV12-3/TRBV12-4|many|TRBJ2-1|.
CASSPHVGEQFF
TGTGCCAGCAGCCCCCACGTGGGTGAGCAGTTCTTC
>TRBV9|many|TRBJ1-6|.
CASSVGGLPYNSPLHF
TGTGCCAGCAGCGTAGGTGGCCTCCCCTATAATTCACCCCTCCACTTT
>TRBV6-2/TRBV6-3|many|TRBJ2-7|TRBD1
CASRDRVTYEQYF
TGTGCCAGCAGGGACAGGGTTACCTACGAGCAGTACTTC
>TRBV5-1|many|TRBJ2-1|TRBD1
CASSSDGTVSYNEQFF
TGCGCCAGCAGCTCGGACGGGACAGTTTCTTACAATGAGCAGTTCTTC
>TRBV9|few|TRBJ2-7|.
CASSVASSYEQYF
TGTGCCAGCAGCGTAGCGAGCTCCTACGAGCAGTACTTC
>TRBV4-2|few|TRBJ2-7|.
CASSQGSFRGEQYF
TGTGCCAGCAGCCAAGGCTCCTTCCGTGGGGAGCAGTACTTC
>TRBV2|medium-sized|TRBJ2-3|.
CASRDLARTPTDTQYF
TGTGCCAGTAGAGATTTAGCGAGAACGCCCACAGATACGCAGTATTTT
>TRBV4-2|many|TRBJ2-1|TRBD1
CASSQTGGSYNEQFF
TGTGCCAGCAGCCAAACAGGGGGTTCCTACAATGAGCAGTTCTTC
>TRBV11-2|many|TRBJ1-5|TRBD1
CASSYRGGEQPQHF
TGTGCCAGCAGCTACAGGGGAGGAGAGCAGCCCCAGCATTTT